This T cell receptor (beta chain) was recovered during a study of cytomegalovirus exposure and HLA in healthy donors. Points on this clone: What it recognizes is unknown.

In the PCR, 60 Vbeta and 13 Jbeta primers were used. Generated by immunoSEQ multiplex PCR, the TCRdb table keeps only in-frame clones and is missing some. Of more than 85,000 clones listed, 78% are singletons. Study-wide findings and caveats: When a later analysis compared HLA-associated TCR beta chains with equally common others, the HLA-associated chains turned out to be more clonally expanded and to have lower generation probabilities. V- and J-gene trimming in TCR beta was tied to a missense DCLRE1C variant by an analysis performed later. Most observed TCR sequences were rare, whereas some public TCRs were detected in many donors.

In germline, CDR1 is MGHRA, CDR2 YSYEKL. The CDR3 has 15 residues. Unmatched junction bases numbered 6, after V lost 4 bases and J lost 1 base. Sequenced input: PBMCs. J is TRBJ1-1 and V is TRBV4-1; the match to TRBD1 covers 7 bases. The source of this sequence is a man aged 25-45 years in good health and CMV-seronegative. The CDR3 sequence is CASSLLRTGNTEAFF. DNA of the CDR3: TGCGCCAGCAGCCTCCTAAGGACAGGGAACACTGAAGCTTTCTTT.